Shown below are 20 T cell receptor beta chains from a single sample sequenced in a study of CXCR3-negative and CXCR3-positive naive CD8 T cells. 5' RACE with UMI labels generated the TRB cDNA libraries. From the 5' RACE reads, TCRdb lists one entry per CDR3 protein and no DNA. Its clone listing holds over 35,000 distinct CDR3 sequences. Sequencing was done on a sample of memory CD8+ T cells from blood. The receptors originated from a human donor in good health. Some clones in this sample may be carry-over from other donors' samples.

The chain combines TRBV19 with TRBJ1-2; TCRdb's D gene call, TRBD1, goes unchecked for lack of DNA. This CDR3 comprises 12 residues. Per the germline V gene, CDR1 is LNHDA and CDR2 is SQIVND (reference sequence). The CDR3 loop is CASQGMDYGYTF.

Here the CDR3 reads CASTETGSASGANVLTF. V usage is TRBV28 and J usage is TRBJ2-6; TCRdb's D call of TRBD1 is untestable without DNA. The CDR3 totals 17 residues. Germline CDR1 and CDR2: MDHEN and SYDVKM.

V gene TRBV7-7 combines with J gene TRBJ1-1; TCRdb's assignment of TRBD1 cannot be checked, as there is no DNA. CDR3 length: 13 residues. From germline, CDR1 is SSHAT and CDR2 FNYEAQ (reference sequence). CDR3 amino acids: CASSLRQGSEAFF. The whole variable domain, filled in from reference TRBV7-7 and TRBJ1-1, reads GAGVSQSPRYKVTKRGQDVTLRCDPISSHATLYWYQQALGQGPEFLTYFNYEAQPDKSGLPSDRFSAERPEGSISTLTIQRTEQRDSAMYRCASSLRQGSEAFFGQGTRLTVV.

This clonotype is deemed medium-sized by its frequency. The chain has TRBV4-3 and TRBJ2-2; lacking DNA, the TRBD1 call made by TCRdb goes unchecked. The CDR3 consists of 16 residues. From germline, CDR1 is LGHNA and CDR2 YSLEER. The CDR3 sequence: CASGRGADGTTGELFF.

The V gene is TRBV20-1, the J gene TRBJ2-5; the TRBD1 assignment by TCRdb is unverifiable without DNA. Per the germline V gene, CDR1 is DFQATT and CDR2 is SNEGSKA (reference sequence). The CDR3 is 14 amino acids. CDR3 loop: CSARVRPMTGTQYF.

The chain has TRBV5-4 and TRBJ2-1; the D call of TRBD2 rests on TCRdb alone, since no DNA is present to check it. The CDR3 runs 12 residues. CDR1 and CDR2 from the germline V gene are SGHNT and YYREEE (reference sequence). CDR3 sequence reads: CASSLSGGEQFF.

This chain joins TRBV28 and TRBJ2-1; TCRdb reports TRBD2, a call that lacks DNA to check it against. This CDR3 has 13 residues. The germline V gene has CDR1 MDHEN and CDR2 SYDVKM. The CDR3 reads CASLLLSGNEQFF. Together with reference TRBV28 and TRBJ2-1, the CDR3 gives the full variable domain: DVKVTQSSRYLVKRTGEKVFLECVQDMDHENMFWYRQDPGLGLRLIYFSYDVKMKEKGDIPEGYSVSREKKERFSLILESASTNQTSMYLCASLLLSGNEQFFGPGTRLTVL.

V gene TRBV4-3 combines with J gene TRBJ2-1. CDR3 length equals 15 residues. Germline assignment: CDR1 LGHNA and CDR2 YSLEER. The CDR3 sequence is CASSQDLGTYNEQFF.

The V call is TRBV12-3 or TRBV12-4, the J call TRBJ2-7. This CDR3 is 13 amino acids long. The CDR3 is CASSLGGLYEQYF.

The chain couples TRBV6-2 or TRBV6-3 to TRBJ2-3. The CDR3 contains 14 residues. The V gene's germline CDR1 is MNHEY and CDR2 SVGEGT. CDR3 amino acids: CASSFERSRDTQYF.

The chain uses TRBV15 and TRBJ1-5. The CDR3 totals 18 residues. Germline loops: CDR1 LNHNV, CDR2 YYDKDF (reference sequence). The CDR3 loop reads CATSRDPTLSGSNQPQHF.

V usage is TRBV5-5 and J usage is TRBJ2-5; TCRdb calls TRBD2, which cannot be checked without DNA. This CDR3 is built from 15 residues. Looked up from germline, CDR1 is SGHKS and CDR2 is YYEKEE (reference sequence). The CDR3 here is CASSGSWYGRETQYF.

J is TRBJ2-7 and V is TRBV4-2; the TCRdb call, TRBD2, lacks DNA for checking. The CDR3 covers 15 residues. Germline CDR1 and CDR2: LGHNA and YNFKEQ. The CDR3 loop reads CASSQDAGLLYEQYF.

The chain uses TRBV6-2 or TRBV6-3 and TRBJ2-2; no DNA is available, so the TRBD1 call from TCRdb remains unchecked. The CDR3 contains 14 residues. From germline, CDR1 is MNHEY and CDR2 SVGEGT. The CDR3: CASSGTVNTGELFF.

The chain carries TRBV9 and TRBJ2-7; lacking DNA, the TRBD1 call made by TCRdb goes unchecked. The germline V gene encodes CDR1 SGDLS and CDR2 YYNGEE. CDR3 length: 15 residues. CDR3 in amino acids: CASSSDSNLPHEQYF.

The chain uses TRBV15 and TRBJ1-1; as DNA is missing, the TRBD1 call by TCRdb cannot be tested. CDR3 length: 16 amino acids. Germline values: CDR1 LNHNV, CDR2 YYDKDF (reference sequence). CDR3: CATSRGRQGSNTEAFF.

The V and J genes are TRBV12-3 or TRBV12-4 and TRBJ1-1. This CDR3 contains 12 residues. CDR3 residues: CASSHEWGEAFF.

This chain connects TRBV4-3 to TRBJ2-7. The CDR3 has 16 residues. Per germline, CDR1 LGHNA and CDR2 YSLEER. This CDR3 reads CASSQELAWGSYEQYF.

The J gene is TRBJ2-7, the V gene TRBV7-9. CDR3 length: 15 residues. CDR1 and CDR2 (germline): SEHNR, FQNEAQ (reference sequence). The CDR3 loop reads CASSLSSVRSYEQYF.

The chain carries TRBV29-1 and TRBJ2-6. The CDR3 length is 13 residues. Germline V gene data show CDR1 as SQVTM and CDR2 as ANQGSEA. The CDR3 reads CSVVDSGANVLTF.